This entry lists 3 T cell receptor beta chains sequenced from one sample in a study of CD8+ T cells in alopecia areata. Sequencing used cDNA as its template, made by extracting RNA and reverse transcribing it. Generated by immunoSEQ multiplex PCR, the TCRdb table keeps only in-frame clones and is missing some. The repertoire holds 150,000 to 200,000 clones, with approximately 59% as singletons. The treatment denotes: oral pan-JAK inhibitor, 5-10 mg twice daily. The specimen comprised CD4+ T cells sorted from blood, sampled at roughly week 55, from a patient treated with tofacitinib. The receptor set was obtained from a human donor with alopecia areata.

With respect to this clone: The junction departs from the called germline gene at one end, perhaps through a read error. V usage is TRBV5-1 and J usage is TRBJ1-4; 10 positions match TRBD1. Germline CDR1 is SGHRS and CDR2 is YFSETQ. The CDR3 extends over 15 amino acids. CDR3 DNA sequence: TGCGCCAGCAGCTTGGATGGGACAGGGGACGAAAAACTGTTTTTC. Translated, it gives CASSLDGTGDEKLFF.

The V call is TRBV9, the J call TRBJ1-1, with 8 bases that match TRBD1. This CDR3 contains 16 residues. V lost 0 bases, J lost 4 bases, and 8 bases stayed unmatched. Germline lookup yields CDR1 SGDLS and CDR2 YYNGEE. The CDR3 loop is CASSVVTGGQSTEAFF. The DNA of the CDR3 is TGTGCCAGCAGCGTAGTTACAGGGGGACAATCCACTGAAGCTTTCTTT. The variable domain in full, completed from reference TRBV9 and TRBJ1-1, reads DSGVTQTPKHLITATGQRVTLRCSPRSGDLSVYWYQQSLDQGLQFLIQYYNGEERAKGNILERFSAQQFPDLHSELNLSSLELGDSALYFCASSVVTGGQSTEAFFGQGTRLTVV.

This clone appeared once. CDR3 residues: CASSHPGTSFNEQYF. The CDR3 nucleotides read TGCGCCAGCAGCCACCCCGGGACTAGTTTCAACGAGCAGTACTTC. This chain connects TRBV4-1 to TRBJ2-7; 8 bases are shared with TRBD2. The germline V gene has CDR1 MGHRA and CDR2 YSYEKL. The CDR3 has 15 amino acids. V was clipped by 3 bases and J by 5 bases; unmatched bases: 9.